The rows below give T cell receptor beta chains drawn from one sample of a study of T cell changes during pregnancy in multiple sclerosis. Libraries were prepared by immunoSEQ multiplex PCR; TCRdb keeps only in-frame clonotypes and omits some of them. The profile shows some 10,000 clones, roughly 84% of them singletons. This sample comprised CD8+ T cells from peripheral blood mononuclear cells, obtained after pregnancy. These receptors were obtained from a female donor in good health, enrolled as a control in a pregnancy study. Both conserved end residues are trimmed from each CDR3.

j_gene,v_gene,CDR3aa
TRBJ1-6,TRBV7-2,ASSSPTGYSPLH
TRBJ2-5,TRBV7-8,ASSLQGAGKDETQY
TRBJ2-1,TRBV30,AWSRTSGYNEQF
TRBJ2-3,TRBV13,ASSLEGLAGWDTQY
TRBJ1-1,TRBV5-5,ASSPRDRFNTEAF
TRBJ1-2,TRBV25-1,ASSVGGGIGWDGYT
TRBJ2-3,TRBV7-6,ASSLAPSGRAWVDTQY
TRBJ2-7,TRBV11-1,ASSVSLDGPSYEQY
TRBJ2-3,TRBV18,ASSPKGTSGTDTQY
TRBJ2-1,TRBV7-3,ASSSPGNEQF
TRBJ1-2,TRBV13,ASSPFAAGGFGYGYT
TRBJ2-7,TRBV5-4,ASSSRLASHEQY
TRBJ2-5,TRBV9,ASSGYDRGWGETQY
TRBJ1-1,TRBV29-1,SAGTEATEAF
TRBJ2-7,TRBV6-5,ASSGLAGGSYGQY
TRBJ1-3,TRBV4-2,ASSQDGRGHGNTIY
TRBJ2-3,TRBV19,ASSGGLRSTDTQY
TRBJ2-1,TRBV7-9,ASSRGREAGGKNEQF
TRBJ2-7,TRBV7-6,ASSSYERESAYEQY
TRBJ2-7,TRBV2,ASIGGPTGRETYEQY
TRBJ2-4,TRBV4-3,ASSQESRGELNIQY
TRBJ2-2,TRBV19,ASSELTSPGTGELF
TRBJ2-3,TRBV5-6,ASSFGPNPGEDTQY
TRBJ2-3,TRBV2,ASSDGLGGLADTQY
TRBJ2-7,TRBV7-9,ASSRTSGKANEQY
TRBJ1-1,TRBV28,ASSFGGEAF
TRBJ2-5,TRBV9,ASSVGTSQGAQETQY
TRBJ2-3,TRBV10-3,AISEGAGDGADTQY
TRBJ2-7,TRBV28,ASSFQGMSYEQY
TRBJ1-1,TRBV6-5,ASTLRTGGNTEAF
TRBJ2-5,TRBV4-2,ASTESSGYQETQY
TRBJ2-7,TRBV13,ASRLGQGYEQY
TRBJ1-1,TRBV19,ASSQTGVTSSEAF
TRBJ2-1,TRBV6-1,ASSELAGGNSYNEQF
TRBJ2-7,TRBV5-6,ASTDSGDREDEQY
TRBJ2-5,TRBV2,ASSTSGGELETQY
TRBJ1-2,TRBV6-5,ASSYGSQGGYT
TRBJ1-1,TRBV6-5,ASSYSRGRGTEAF
TRBJ2-1,TRBV18,ASSLLTGIDNEQF
TRBJ1-1,TRBV11-2,ASSPRGTGATEAF
TRBJ2-1,TRBV4-2,ASSQTIAGGINNEQF
TRBJ2-3,TRBV27,ASSLGAAGTDTQY
TRBJ1-1,TRBV19,ASSTYRGGTEAF